This T cell receptor (beta chain) appears in the sequencing data of a study of blood T cell repertoires in COVID-19 (dated by TCRdb to about 2020). About the study as a whole: Collaborator samples came from the United States, Italy and Spain and covered acute and convalescent phases of COVID-19. Where available, HLA class I and class II types were obtained from metadata supplied by the sample provider rather than from assay-based typing. The material from the prospective study consisted of cDNA or gDNA derived from T cells, B-cell-depleted T cells, or PBMCs. A de-identified subject ID, COVID-19 status, age in years and sex were almost always included in the sample metadata. Subjects who had been exposed to COVID-19, were actively infected with it, or had recovered from it provided the deeply sampled blood TCRbeta repertoires that made up the dataset. The repertoires were released in a freely available public database intended as a resource for research on the immune response to SARS-CoV-2. The samples were drawn from the first 160 participants of the ongoing ImmuneRACE study and from over a thousand subjects provided by 6 global collaborators.

The paper's findings and limits, for the study overall: Clinical and demographic metadata were provided uncurated, with the amount varying by source and participant.

Participants in the prospective study were aged roughly 18 to 100 years, lived in some 24 United States geographic areas, and enrolled through a virtual design. Cohort assignment in the prospective study relied on participant-reported clinical history from a screening survey and a study questionnaire. Recovered participants in ImmuneRACE Cohort 3 were defined as having two consecutive negative NP/OP PCR tests, clearance from a healthcare professional, or resolution of symptoms. In the prospective study, mobile phlebotomists collected whole blood, serum and a nasopharyngeal or oropharyngeal swab from each participant. Prospective study participants could optionally give additional blood draws and questionnaires over an approximately 2-month period. Blood samples from the prospective study were shipped frozen or at room temperature prior to DNA extraction. TCRbeta CDR3 regions were amplified from genomic DNA by means of the immunoSEQ Assay, a bias-controlled multiplex PCR. The original pipeline was this. Nucleated cell counts per sample were estimated from amplification of reference gene primers within the assay. To quantify the absolute abundance of each unique TCRbeta CDR3 rearrangement, sequence reads were collapsed and filtered. Productive Simpson clonality was computed per sample as the square root of Simpson's diversity index over productive rearrangements. TCRdb took over this immuneACCESS table, retaining in-frame rearrangements with V and J assigned. Such tables are incomplete; in checked studies, under half of the missing clones stem from an unresolved V gene, and the remainder is unexplained. D and trimming were read from the DNA, whereas the V and J calls and clone size are those reported in that table. The sample table shows fewer than 400,000 clones, and about 89% are seen once. Jointly, the top ten make up 4.5% to 5.5% of the sample.

This clone occurred once. What this receptor recognizes is not known. The record has no base qualities; no much larger clone is one base away. The CDR3 holds 16 amino acids from the cysteine to the phenylalanine. Only the CDR3 portion is preserved as DNA: 48 bases, with reading frame beginning at the first base. Per the germline V gene (reference sequence), MNHEY is the CDR1 and SMNVEV is the CDR2. The germline V and J ends show losses of 2 bases and 4 bases respectively, and no gene match explains 9 bases of the junction. The sequence links TRBV27 to TRBJ2-5; 8 bases in the middle match TRBD2. Sequencing used PBMCs or T cells enriched from blood (not recorded which). This TCR came from a man aged 60 to 69 who had recovered from COVID-19. The bases are TGTGCCAGCAGTTTAACAGGACTAGCTTTTTCAGAGACCCAGTACTTC. Its amino acids are CASSLTGLAFSETQYF.